The sequence of this TCR beta chain was determined in a study of cytomegalovirus exposure and HLA in healthy donors. Study findings and constraints: In a later analysis, at a false discovery rate of 0.05, 15,000 to 20,000 TCR beta sequences were associated with HLA alleles. Across donors, most TCRs were seen rarely, yet some public ones were widespread.

On this clone itself: The antigen is not known.

PCR involved 60 Vbeta and 13 Jbeta primers. Sequencing was performed with immunoSEQ multiplex PCR; in TCRdb, only in-frame clones are kept and a portion is missing. The sample carries over 90,000 clones, 65% to 85% recorded once. V shed 0 bases and J 0 bases; nucleotides not matched to a gene: 5. The CDR3 sequence is 18 residues long. Germline V CDR1 and CDR2: MGHRA, YSYEKL. The chain joins TRBV4-1 to TRBJ2-2, with 9 bases fitting TRBD1. The TCR comes from a man aged 45 to 65 in good health and CMV-seropositive. Sequenced sample: PBMCs. This CDR3 is CASSQEDRGFSNTGELFF. The CDR3 nucleotides are TGCGCCAGCAGCCAAGAGGACAGGGGTTTTTCGAACACCGGGGAGCTGTTTTTT.